This T cell receptor beta chain is from a study of T-cell reconstitution after alpha-beta-depleted transplantation in children. Findings of the study overall: Where alpha-beta T cells came from about two months after transplant was reportedly several hundred expanded graft clones. Some patients owed their high day-60 TCRbeta diversity to surviving recipient T cells and thymic progenitors. By one year post-transplant, T-cell counts and diversity largely arose from T cells that were newly produced.

V lost 6 bases, J lost 4 bases, and 16 bases lay in between. Looked up from germline, CDR1 is MDHEN and CDR2 is SYDVKM. This CDR3 contains 14 residues. Preparation of the TCRbeta library was carried out with unique molecular identifiers. TCRdb itself ran the PCR reads through MiXCR, one entry per CDR3 protein. This repertoire shows around 960,000 distinct CDR3 sequences, 25% to 30% found once; its top ten account for about 28%. This clonotype appeared a few times. Its cognate antigen is unknown. The receptor comes from a boy younger than two who had a stem cell transplant for SCID, so the T cells may come from the graft donor. The V gene is TRBV28, the J gene TRBJ2-7; D is possibly TRBD1 or TRBD2 (5 bases each). The sequencing used PBMCs, mostly from graft donor cells, collected 360 days after TCRalphabeta/CD19-depleted stem cell transplant. The CDR3 nucleotides read TGTGCCAGCAGACCCCAGGGACCTGCGTACGAGCAGTACTTC. Its protein is CASRPQGPAYEQYF.